This T cell receptor (beta chain) was sequenced in a study of T cells in Graves' hyperthyroidism and ophthalmopathy (dated by TCRdb to the late 2010s). Regarding the study in general: Peripheral blood was collected at initial diagnosis, before any treatment. TCR V-J signatures able to tell the groups apart were searched for in a discovery cohort of some 100 patients, of whom approximately 40 had Graves' ophthalmopathy and 55 to 60 had stable Graves' hyperthyroidism. An independent validation cohort of around 20 hyperthyroidism patients and 17 patients who later progressed to ophthalmopathy tested prospective prediction of ophthalmopathy. The 75 to 100 discovery patients were randomly divided into training and test sets at a 7:3 ratio. In several Graves' hyperthyroidism patients, the study also compared T-cell repertoires from thyroid tissue with T-cell repertoires from blood. Following sampling, methimazole starting at 30 mg daily was given to hyperthyroidism patients, and high-dose intravenous methylprednisolone was given to ophthalmopathy patients. The paper reports TCR Vbeta CDR3 sequencing of some 140 peripheral blood samples: some 41 ophthalmopathy, 70 to 85 hyperthyroidism and around 17 progressor patients. Overall study results and their limits: During validation, the model predicted progression to ophthalmopathy a median of approximately 6.5 months ahead of onset, with roughly 65% sensitivity and 72.22% specificity. Ophthalmopathy was separated from stable hyperthyroidism by a 13 V-J signature model, with about 86% sensitivity and 81% to 82% specificity obtained in cross-validation and 80%/75% obtained in testing. Sample size was not statistically predetermined, and blinding of investigators to group allocation was not performed. Blood samples also contained most of the expanded thyroid clonotypes (frequency above 0.001), which suggests that blood repertoires may reflect thyroid immune responses.

A patient counted as having stable Graves' hyperthyroidism if no progression to ophthalmopathy occurred over 18 months of follow-up. Hyperthyroidism patients were aged 18 to 65 years and newly diagnosed, with disease duration of less than 2 months. The study excluded patients with uncontrolled infections, other autoimmune diseases, pregnancy or lactation. Clinical symptoms, serum thyroxine and TRAb, thyroid ultrasound, and orbital computed tomography formed the basis for the diagnoses. Ficoll-Paque density gradient centrifugation was used to isolate PBMCs from approximately 10 ml of fresh peripheral blood. Total RNA was extracted using Trizol reagent, and RNA quality was assessed on an Agilent 2100 Bioanalyzer. V and J are truncated by 2 bases and 9 bases respectively, leaving an intervening sequence of 17 bases. CDR1 and CDR2, per the germline V gene, are MDHEN and SYDVKM. The CDR3 contains 15 residues, cysteine and phenylalanine counted. Only the CDR3 DNA is retained, 45 bases long and in frame from the first base.

This clonotype was seen repeatedly, ten times or more. The target of this receptor is not known. Base qualities are not at hand, and no much larger clone is one base apart. TCR beta CDR3 regions were amplified from RNA transcripts. The TCR CDR3 was subjected to a first round of RT-PCR using the HTBI primer set and the Qiagen OneStep RT-PCR kit. Libraries were constructed in a second round of multiplex PCR, after which size selection and purification were carried out. Libraries were sequenced paired-end with 100 bp reads on an Illumina HiSeq2000. Per the source publication's procedure: Raw data were processed with SOAPnuke, discarding reads with adapters, uncalled bases, mean Phred below 15, or no exact constant-primer or identifier match. High-quality paired reads were merged with COPE v1.2.5, and unique nucleotide sequences were defined as clonotypes. MiTCR v1.1 was used to align the clonotypes against IMGT TRBV, TRBD and TRBJ reference segments. The analysis included only V-J combinations with a frequency above 0.0001, which together covered 99% to 99.2% of the repertoires. A TCS score was defined as the ratio between F50 (clonal expansion) and ExV (chaos), using BLOSUM62-based TCRdist between CDR3 peptides within each V-J. Welch's t-statistics and random forest reduced 450 to 600 V-J features to 10 to 15, which were used in a naive Bayes classifier (R e1071). Clones were called with MiXCR by TCRdb after fastp trimmed the public reads at Q25, and only in-frame beta chains were retained. Rows matching on CDR3 protein sequence are summarized as one entry with the most common DNA and genes. The V and J calls follow TCRdb's processing rather than the paper's. The sample contains around 450,000 distinct CDR3 sequences, less than 20% of them found a single time. Over 12% of the sample is taken by the ten largest.

The clonotype comes from a woman aged 18-29 years with Graves' hyperthyroidism. Sequenced input: blood. Recombination linked TRBV28 to TRBJ1-5, with a weak D call of TRBD1 (6 bases match). The DNA reads as follows: TGTGCCAGCAGTTTAGAGAGAGCAGGGGCAAGGCCCCAGCATTTT. Translated, this is CASSLERAGARPQHF.